A single T cell receptor beta chain is shown here with its context. The entry originates in a study of blood T cell repertoires in COVID-19. Study summary: PBMCs, B-cell-depleted T cells, or T cells provided the cDNA or gDNA that made up the material.

Produced via immunoSEQ multiplex PCR; TCRdb's table is partial and in-frame only. The sample lists fewer than 700,000 clones, 85% to 90% occurring once. Seattle participants joined during active infection and were tracked over time. Sequenced material: peripheral blood. The origin of this receptor is a woman aged 45-65 years with COVID-19, enrolled during active disease.

The CDR3 region has the DNA TGTGCCACCAGCAGACTAAACACAGATACGCAGTATTTT. Translated, it gives CATSRLNTDTQYF. The chain recombines TRBV15 with TRBJ2-3; no clear D gene. Looked up from germline, CDR1 is LNHNV and CDR2 is YYDKDF (reference sequence). The CDR3 sequence is 13 residues long. Trimming took off 2 bases at V and 2 bases at J, with 5 bases between the two ends.